This entry lists 19 T cell receptor beta chains sequenced from one sample in a study of blood T cell repertoires in COVID-19. Measured with immunoSEQ multiplex PCR; TCRdb has only the in-frame clones, and not every one. Of about 58,000 clones listed, around 89% are singletons. The sample consisted of peripheral blood. These TCRs come from a woman aged 55-75 years with active COVID-19.

This clone is labeled medium-sized. The gene calls are TRBV7-3 and TRBJ1-6, with D possibly TRBD1 on 6 matching bases. The V end was cut by 5 bases, the J end by 13 bases, with 21 bases between. The germline gives CDR1 SGHTA, CDR2 FQGTGA. The CDR3 extends over 15 amino acids. This chain's CDR3 is CASSETGSPAEPLHF. The CDR3 DNA follows: TGTGCCAGCAGCGAAACAGGGTCCCCCGCGGAGCCCCTCCACTTT.

J is TRBJ2-7 and V is TRBV6-2 or TRBV6-3; a possible D gene is TRBD1 (5 bases). The germline V and J ends were trimmed by 0 bases and 2 bases, with 11 bases remaining between them. Germline CDR1 and CDR2: MNHEY and SVGEGT. The CDR3 runs 15 residues. The chain's CDR3 is CASSYSRTYTYEQYF. The CDR3 DNA reads as TGTGCCAGCAGTTACTCTCGGACATACACCTACGAGCAGTACTTC.

The J gene is TRBJ2-3, the V gene TRBV5-4; 7 bases match TRBD2. Unmatched junction bases numbered 4, after V lost 0 bases and J lost 0 bases. This CDR3 is built from 16 residues. CDR1 is SGHNT, CDR2 YYREEE, per germline (reference sequence). CDR3 nucleotides: TGTGCCAGCAGCTTGGGTTTGCGGGGGAGCACAGATACGCAGTATTTT. Encoded protein: CASSLGLRGSTDTQYF.

The chain couples TRBV6-5 to TRBJ2-2, with D possibly matching TRBD1 (6 bases). The CDR3 spans 14 residues. The germline V gene encodes CDR1 MNHEY and CDR2 SVGAGI. V lost 7 bases and J 4 bases, leaving 13 bases between the germline ends. The chain's CDR3 is CASTKNRVTGELFF. In DNA form, the CDR3 reads TGTGCCAGCACAAAAAACAGGGTCACCGGGGAGCTGTTTTTT.

V is TRBV19 and J is TRBJ2-7, with 7 nucleotides matching TRBD1. Germline loops: CDR1 LNHDA, CDR2 SQIVND (reference sequence). With 7 bases clipped from V and 0 bases from J, the junction kept 9 bases outside the gene matches. This CDR3 region has 15 residues. The CDR3 here is CASKRGQMSSYEQYF. The CDR3 bases are TGTGCCAGTAAACGGGGACAGATGAGCTCCTACGAGCAGTACTTC.

The J gene is TRBJ1-2, the V gene TRBV5-6; a weak D match, TRBD1 (5 bases). The V end lost 2 bases, the J end lost 4 bases, and 9 bases lay between the germline ends. This CDR3 region has 13 residues. CDR1 and CDR2 (germline): SGHDT, YYEEEE. The CDR3 DNA sequence: TGTGCCAGCAGCTTAGGGGTAGGCTATGGCTACACCTTC. This codes for CASSLGVGYGYTF. The full variable domain, its missing parts supplied by reference TRBV5-6 and TRBJ1-2, is DAGVTQSPTHLIKTRGQQVTLRCSPKSGHDTVSWYQQALGQGPQFIFQYYEEEERQRGNFPDRFSGHQFPNYSSELNVNALLLGDSALYLCASSLGVGYGYTFGSGTRLTVV.

CDR3 region: CASSGLVYNEQFF. The CDR3 region has the DNA TGTGCCAGCAGTGGATTAGTATACAATGAGCAGTTCTTC. The genes are TRBV2 and TRBJ2-1; D unclear. This CDR3 has 13 amino acids. V dropped 4 bases and J dropped 4 bases, with 8 bases sitting between them. Germline V CDR1 and CDR2: SNHLY, FYNNEI.

Only one count was recorded for this clone. This chain links TRBV15 with TRBJ1-6; 8 bases agree with TRBD1. Germline V lookup: CDR1 LNHNV, CDR2 YYDKDF (reference sequence). CDR3 size: 17 residues. V was clipped by 1 base and J by 1 base; unmatched bases: 3. The CDR3 region has the DNA TGTGCCACCAGCAGAGTGCAGGGGGCATCCTATAATTCACCCCTCCACTTT. Amino acid sequence: CATSRVQGASYNSPLHF.

The chain combines TRBV7-8 with TRBJ1-5; D is undetermined. The length of the CDR3 is 15 residues. The V gene lost 2 bases and the J gene lost 3 bases, with 11 bases spanning the gap. Germline CDR1 reads SGHVS; CDR2 reads FQNEAQ. The CDR3 spells CASSLLRGYNQPQHF. The CDR3 DNA is TGTGCCAGCAGCTTATTGCGGGGTTACAATCAGCCCCAGCATTTT.

The V call is TRBV4-1, the J call TRBJ2-1; 9 bases line up with TRBD2. CDR3 length: 16 residues. Germline V CDR1 and CDR2: MGHRA, YSYEKL. V gave up 1 base and J gave up 4 bases; unmatched junction bases: 5. The CDR3: CASSQGAGGFYNEQFF. DNA of the CDR3: TGCGCCAGCAGCCAAGGGGCGGGGGGGTTTTACAATGAGCAGTTCTTC.

This chain connects TRBV6-5 to TRBJ1-1; possible D gene TRBD1, 5 bases. The CDR3 is made up of 14 amino acids. Looked up from germline, CDR1 is MNHEY and CDR2 is SVGAGI. Deletions cut 6 bases from V and 1 base from J, with 12 bases between. The CDR3 DNA follows: TGTGCCAGCAGGGGAGGGACGGCGAACACTGAAGCTTTCTTT. Translation gives CASRGGTANTEAFF.

The rearrangement links TRBV4-1 to TRBJ1-2; unclear D gene. With 0 bases removed from V and 8 bases from J, the gap between germline ends came to 13 bases. The CDR3 is made up of 14 amino acids. Germline CDR1 is MGHRA and CDR2 is YSYEKL. The DNA of the CDR3 is TGCGCCAGCAGCCAAGACGTACGAAAGAGGGGCTACACCTTC. This codes for CASSQDVRKRGYTF.

V and J are TRBV6-5 and TRBJ1-6; D remains ambiguous. There are 11 residues in the CDR3. The ends were cut back, 10 bases at V and 9 bases at J, with 10 bases in the middle. Germline CDR1 is MNHEY and CDR2 is SVGAGI. The CDR3, as DNA: TGTGCCACCTCAGTGGCTTCACCCCTCCACTTT. Translation: CATSVASPLHF.

This rearrangement joins TRBV10-3 to TRBJ2-3; 9 bases line up with TRBD1. V trimming: 5 bases; J trimming: 3 bases; junction bases outside the gene matches: 6. The CDR3 covers 15 residues. CDR1 is ENHRY, CDR2 SYGVKD, per germline. CDR3: CAISRRQGVTDTQYF. The CDR3, as DNA: TGTGCCATCAGTCGGAGACAGGGGGTGACAGATACGCAGTATTTT.

This sequence joins TRBV19 and TRBJ2-5, with a weak D call TRBD1 (6 bases). Trimming pared 5 bases from V and 1 base from J, leaving 14 bases between. From germline, CDR1 is LNHDA and CDR2 SQIVND (reference sequence). The CDR3 is 15 amino acids. The CDR3 DNA follows: TGTGCCAGTAGTGAAGGGGGTATCCTCCAAGAGACCCAGTACTTC. This codes for CASSEGGILQETQYF.

The genes are TRBV14 and TRBJ1-1; perhaps TRBD1 as D (6 bases). CDR1 and CDR2 (germline): SGHDN, FVKESK. This CDR3 is built from 15 residues. Trimming removed 3 bases from V and 6 bases from J, with 17 bases in between. The CDR3 is CASSQVGGPAPEAFF. CDR3 sequence (DNA): TGTGCCAGCAGCCAGGTCGGGGGGCCCGCTCCTGAAGCTTTCTTT.

CDR3 DNA: TGTGCCAGTAGTATAAATGGGCCTAAGAGCTACAATGAGCAGTTCTTC. Its protein product is CASSINGPKSYNEQFF. This chain connects TRBV19 to TRBJ2-1, with D unclear. The V gene's germline CDR1 is LNHDA and CDR2 SQIVND (reference sequence). The length of the CDR3 is 16 residues. The germline V and J ends were trimmed by 2 bases and 3 bases, with 14 bases remaining between them.

The V call is TRBV5-1, the J call TRBJ1-2; D unclear. The CDR3 has 13 amino acids. The germline V gene has CDR1 SGHRS and CDR2 YFSETQ. V dropped 4 bases and J dropped 4 bases, with 11 bases sitting between them. The CDR3 DNA is TGCGCCAGCAGCCCCGGGAGGGCCTATGGCTACACCTTC. This sequence encodes CASSPGRAYGYTF.

The rearrangement uses TRBV9 and TRBJ2-6; TRBD2 aligns across 13 bases. After removal of 0 bases from V and 0 bases from J, the junction contained 3 bases not matched to a gene. CDR3 size: 19 residues. Germline values: CDR1 SGDLS, CDR2 YYNGEE. The CDR3 reads CASSVGGLAGTSGANVLTF. The CDR3 nucleotides are TGTGCCAGCAGCGTAGGGGGACTAGCGGGGACCTCTGGGGCCAACGTCCTGACTTTC. Supplemented by reference TRBV9 and TRBJ2-6, the full variable domain reads DSGVTQTPKHLITATGQRVTLRCSPRSGDLSVYWYQQSLDQGLQFLIQYYNGEERAKGNILERFSAQQFPDLHSELNLSSLELGDSALYFCASSVGGLAGTSGANVLTFGAGSRLTVL.